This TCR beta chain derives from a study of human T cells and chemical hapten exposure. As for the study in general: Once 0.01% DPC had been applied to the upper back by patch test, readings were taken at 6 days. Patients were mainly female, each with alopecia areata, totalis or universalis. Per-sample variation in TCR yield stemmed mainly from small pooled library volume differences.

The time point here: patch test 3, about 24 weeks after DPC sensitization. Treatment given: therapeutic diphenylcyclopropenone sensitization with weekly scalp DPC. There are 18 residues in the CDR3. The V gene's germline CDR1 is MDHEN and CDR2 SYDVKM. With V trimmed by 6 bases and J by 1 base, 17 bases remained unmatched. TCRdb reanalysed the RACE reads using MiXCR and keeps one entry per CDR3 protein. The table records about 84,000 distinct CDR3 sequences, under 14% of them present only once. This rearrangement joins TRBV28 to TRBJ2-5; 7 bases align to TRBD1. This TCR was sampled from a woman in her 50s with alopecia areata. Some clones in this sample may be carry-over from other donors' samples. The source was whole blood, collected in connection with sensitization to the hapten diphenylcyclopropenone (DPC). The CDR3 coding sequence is TGTGCCAGCAGCCCTTCGAGACAGGGTATAACGTCCCAAGAGACCCAGTACTTC. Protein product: CASSPSRQGITSQETQYF.